This entry is about one T cell receptor beta chain. The data originate from a study of blood T cell repertoires in COVID-19. This table comes from immunoSEQ multiplex PCR, and its TCRdb copy is limited to in-frame clones, with some not included. The sample includes almost 45,000 clones, roughly 70% seen only once; the top ten take around 60%. Looked up from germline, CDR1 is SGHRS and CDR2 is YFSETQ. V was trimmed by 0 bases and J by 2 bases, leaving 8 bases between them. This CDR3 is 14 amino acids long. Sequences were obtained from peripheral blood. The receptor's source is a man older than 75 with acute or convalescent COVID-19. This chain uses TRBV5-1 with TRBJ2-5; tentatively, D is TRBD1 (6 bases). The CDR3 sequence is CASSLGGPQETQYF. As DNA, the CDR3 is TGCGCCAGCAGCTTGGGGGGGCCTCAAGAGACCCAGTACTTC.